This passage covers 23 T cell receptor beta chains from one sample sequenced in a study of T cells in Graves' hyperthyroidism and ophthalmopathy. Regions amplified from RNA transcripts were the TCR beta CDR3 regions. Carried out on the TCR CDR3, a first-round RT-PCR used the HTBI primer set. TCRdb passed the multiplex PCR reads through MiXCR, listing each CDR3 protein once. The repertoire includes 300,000 to 400,000 distinct CDR3 sequences, less than 15% of them detected once, and less than 10% sits in the top ten. Sequencing input: blood. The receptors here all came from a woman aged 18-35 years with Graves' hyperthyroidism.

This clonotype showed up many times. The chain carries TRBV6-1 and TRBJ1-1; tentatively, D is TRBD1 (6 bases). The CDR3 spans 13 residues. Trimming removed 5 bases at V and 0 bases at J, with 7 bases between. Germline lookup yields CDR1 MNHNS and CDR2 SASEGT. CDR3 sequence reads: CASSQGLNTEAFF. CDR3 nucleotides: TGTGCCAGCAGTCAGGGGCTGAACACTGAAGCTTTCTTT.

This clonotype was seen at least ten times. This rearrangement joins TRBV5-5 to TRBJ1-2, with D maybe TRBD1 (5 bases). With 3 bases removed from V and 5 bases from J, the gap between germline ends came to 14 bases. Germline V CDR1 and CDR2: SGHKS, YYEKEE (reference sequence). This CDR3 region has 14 residues. The CDR3 here is CASSSQGLNYGYTF. The CDR3 DNA reads as TGTGCCAGCAGCTCGCAGGGCCTTAATTATGGCTACACCTTC.

This clonotype was seen at least ten times. The chain has TRBV2 and TRBJ2-5; 8 bases are shared with TRBD1. Germline V gives CDR1 SNHLY, CDR2 FYNNEI. The J segment lost 9 bases and the V segment lost 6 bases, leaving 9 bases of the junction unmatched. The CDR3 is 13 residues long. The CDR3 spells CASRGQGRGPQYF. For the CDR3, the DNA is TGTGCCAGCAGAGGACAGGGACGAGGTCCCCAGTACTTC.

There are a few counts of this clonotype. The genes are TRBV3-1 and TRBJ2-3; 7 positions match TRBD1. The CDR3 is made up of 16 amino acids. In germline, CDR1 is LGHDT, CDR2 YNNKEL (reference sequence). With 5 bases clipped from V and 5 bases from J, the junction kept 13 bases outside the gene matches. In nucleotides, the CDR3 is TGTGCCAGCAGCTCCGGCCGACAGGGATTTATAGATACGCAGTATTTT. Its protein is CASSSGRQGFIDTQYF.

This clonotype was recorded many times. V is TRBV11-2 and J is TRBJ1-2; D perhaps matches TRBD1 (6 bases). Germline V gene lookup returns CDR1 SGHAT and CDR2 FQNNGV. The CDR3 length is 14 residues. V was pared by 1 base and J by 8 bases, with 14 bases between. The CDR3: CASSLGSRGEGYTF. CDR3 nucleotides: TGTGCCAGCAGCTTAGGGTCCAGGGGAGAAGGCTACACCTTC. The full variable domain, completed using reference TRBV11-2 and TRBJ1-2, is EAGVAQSPRYKIIEKRQSVAFWCNPISGHATLYWYQQILGQGPKLLIQFQNNGVVDDSQLPKDRFSAERLKGVDSTLKIQPAKLEDSAVYLCASSLGSRGEGYTFGSGTRLTVV.

In its sample, this clonotype was seen many times. V gene TRBV12-3 or TRBV12-4 combines with J gene TRBJ2-1, with 9 positions matching TRBD2. The CDR3 length is 15 residues. The V segment lost 2 bases and the J segment 7 bases; nucleotides outside the gene matches: 6. The CDR3 nucleotides are TGTGCCAGCAGTTTATTTGCGGGAGGGGTAAATGAGCAGTTCTTC. Its translation is CASSLFAGGVNEQFF.

Ten or more counts support this clonotype. This chain uses TRBV3-1 with TRBJ2-7; 14 bases match TRBD2. Per the germline V gene, CDR1 is LGHDT and CDR2 is YNNKEL (reference sequence). J lost 5 bases, V lost 1 base, and 1 base had no gene match. CDR3 length: 15 residues. In DNA form, the CDR3 reads TGTGCCAGCAGCCAAGGACTAGCGGGAGGGAACGAGCAGTACTTC. It yields the protein CASSQGLAGGNEQYF.

This clonotype was seen a handful of times. The chain links TRBV11-2 to TRBJ2-1; D tentatively reads TRBD1 or TRBD2 (6 bases each). This CDR3 comprises 14 residues. Trimming shortened V by 0 bases and J by 6 bases, and 9 bases separated the two germline ends. Germline V gene lookup returns CDR1 SGHAT and CDR2 FQNNGV. CDR3 protein: CASSLDGGPNEQFF. The DNA for the CDR3 is TGTGCCAGCAGCTTAGATGGGGGGCCCAATGAGCAGTTCTTC.

This clonotype was counted many times. The V gene is TRBV28, the J gene TRBJ2-5, with D hard to call. Trimming took 3 bases from V and 0 from J, leaving 11 bases between them. The germline CDR1 and CDR2 sequences are MDHEN and SYDVKM. The CDR3 runs to 15 residues. For the CDR3, the DNA is TGTGCCAGCAGTTTGCCGAACGGTGACCAAGAGACCCAGTACTTC. As protein: CASSLPNGDQETQYF.

In its sample, this clonotype was seen a few times. The rearrangement links TRBV7-8 to TRBJ1-2, with a tentative D call TRBD1 (5 bases). The CDR3 totals 15 residues. Trimming stripped 3 bases from V and 2 bases from J, with 13 bases between. Looked up from germline, CDR1 is SGHVS and CDR2 is FQNEAQ. In DNA, the CDR3 is TGTGCCAGCAGCTTCGCCGGGACGGAAAACTATGGCTACACCTTC. This codes for CASSFAGTENYGYTF.

At least ten counts were recorded for this clonotype. The V gene is TRBV7-2, the J gene TRBJ1-1; D is perhaps TRBD1 (6 bases). The ends were cut back, 1 base at V and 8 bases at J, with 14 bases in the middle. The CDR3 loop spans 14 amino acids. From germline, CDR1 is SGHTA and CDR2 FQGNSA. CDR3 residues: CASSLGGGAAEAFF. The CDR3 DNA sequence: TGTGCCAGCAGCTTAGGGGGGGGCGCAGCCGAAGCTTTCTTT.

About this clonotype itself: Mismatch with germline at one junction end may stem from a read error. The chain combines TRBV28 with TRBJ1-2; TRBD1 might be the D (6 bases). Per germline, CDR1 MDHEN and CDR2 SYDVKM. The CDR3 spans 16 residues. CDR3 region: CASSSNLWGPNYGCTF. Written as DNA, the CDR3 is TGTGCCAGCAGTTCCAATTTGTGGGGGCCTAACTATGGCTGCACCTTC.

With regard to this clonotype: Relative to the germline gene, one junction end is altered; a read error may explain this. The genes are TRBV5-1 and TRBJ2-1, with D perhaps matching TRBD1 (6 bases). CDR1 and CDR2 (germline): SGHRS, YFSETQ. The CDR3 is made up of 16 amino acids. CDR3 nucleotide sequence: TGTGCCAGCAGCTTGGAGTGGGGGACATCGACCAATGAGCAGTTCTTC. This codes for CASSLEWGTSTNEQFF.

The V call is TRBV15, the J call TRBJ2-1; D is perhaps TRBD1 (5 bases). V shed 0 bases and J shed 4 bases, with 13 bases lying between them. Germline V CDR1 and CDR2: LNHNV, YYDKDF (reference sequence). The CDR3 consists of 16 residues. The CDR3 region is CATSREIGAGYNEQFF. The DNA for the CDR3 is TGTGCCACCAGCAGAGAAATTGGGGCCGGGTACAATGAGCAGTTCTTC.

This clonotype was recorded only once. The junction shows a germline mismatch at one end, possibly a read error. The chain employs TRBV9 and TRBJ1-5; D is undetermined. CDR3 length: 13 amino acids. CDR1 and CDR2 from the germline V gene are SGDLS and YYNGEE. CDR3 bases: TGTGCCAGCAGCCGGGCCCTCAATCAGCCCCGGCATTTT. This sequence encodes CASSRALNQPRHF.

This clonotype was seen ten or more times. The rearrangement links TRBV6-1 to TRBJ2-4, with 11 nucleotides matching TRBD2. Trimming took 1 base from V and 0 from J; bases not matched to a gene: 5. CDR1 is MNHNS, CDR2 SASEGT, per germline. This CDR3 has 18 residues. As DNA, the CDR3 is TGTGCCAGCAGTGAAGAACTAGCGGGAGCGCTAGCCAAAAACATTCAGTACTTC. Residues: CASSEELAGALAKNIQYF.

At least ten counts were recorded for this clonotype. The chain recombines TRBV14 with TRBJ2-7, with D unclear. The CDR3 runs to 14 residues. Trimming removed 1 base at V and 6 bases at J, with 13 bases between. Germline CDR1 and CDR2: SGHDN and FVKESK. CDR3 protein: CASSQVVRGSEQYF. The DNA for the CDR3 is TGTGCCAGCAGCCAAGTAGTCCGCGGCTCCGAGCAGTACTTC.

In this sample, this clonotype turned up many times. The chain joins TRBV28 to TRBJ1-1, with TRBD1 matching over 8 bases. The CDR3 spans 16 residues. Germline assignment: CDR1 MDHEN and CDR2 SYDVKM. J was trimmed by 4 bases and V by 7 bases; bases with no gene match: 14. The CDR3 DNA reads as TGTGCCAGCACCATTACCCCAGGGGGCGAGGGCACTGAAGCTTTCTTT. It encodes CASTITPGGEGTEAFF.

The table lists this clonotype with many counts. V usage is TRBV28 and J usage is TRBJ1-1; 11 bases line up with TRBD1. The V and J ends lost 4 bases and 4 bases, in that order; junction bases with no gene match: 2. The CDR3 extends over 14 amino acids. Germline lookup yields CDR1 MDHEN and CDR2 SYDVKM. The CDR3 nucleotides read TGTGCCAGCAGTTCAGGACAGGGGGCCACTGAAGCTTTCTTT. Translated, it gives CASSSGQGATEAFF.

The sample holds many counts of this clonotype. This chain links TRBV27 with TRBJ2-5; either TRBD1 or TRBD2 may fit D (5 bases each). Trimming took 4 bases from V and 4 from J, leaving 16 bases between them. Per the germline V gene, CDR1 is MNHEY and CDR2 is SMNVEV (reference sequence). This CDR3 has 15 amino acids. The chain's CDR3 is CASSSRLGTGETQYF. The CDR3 nucleotides are TGTGCCAGCAGTTCTCGTTTAGGGACGGGAGAGACCCAGTACTTC.

The chain is built from TRBV9 and TRBJ2-2; D may be TRBD1 (6 bases). The CDR3 covers 14 residues. The V and J ends lost 3 bases and 6 bases respectively, with 12 bases between them. Germline CDR1 SGDLS, CDR2 YYNGEE. CDR3 amino acids: CASSEGELPGELFF. CDR3 coding DNA: TGTGCCAGCAGCGAGGGGGAACTCCCCGGGGAGCTGTTTTTT.

This clonotype was counted ten times or more. The rearrangement joins TRBV28 to TRBJ2-7; D unclear. CDR3 size: 12 residues. Looked up from germline, CDR1 is MDHEN and CDR2 is SYDVKM. Trimming stripped 3 bases from V and 3 bases from J, with 6 bases between. The CDR3 DNA is TGTGCCAGCAGTTTTGAGTTCTACGAGCAGTACTTC. Its translation is CASSFEFYEQYF.

This clonotype has only a few counts. This chain uses TRBV4-1 with TRBJ1-2; possible D gene TRBD1, 6 bases. The V and J ends lost 2 bases and 4 bases respectively, with 14 bases between them. Germline-derived CDR1 and CDR2 are MGHRA and YSYEKL. CDR3 length equals 15 residues. Here the CDR3 reads CASSQMTGSPYGYTF. The CDR3 bases are TGCGCCAGCAGCCAAATGACAGGATCTCCCTATGGCTACACCTTC.